This TCR beta chain was captured in a study of PD-1 blockade in classical Hodgkin lymphoma. Overall study findings and caveats: Healthy donors were reported to have higher baseline TCR diversity than newly diagnosed patients. The drivers behind the repertoire differences, possibly disease activity or prior therapy, remain undefined. Diversity in CD4+ TCRs, unlike that measured in CD8+ TCRs, had risen significantly by C4D1. For complete responders, baseline diversity was comparable to that of newly diagnosed patients.

TCRdb's table, derived via immunoSEQ multiplex PCR, lists solely in-frame clones and lacks some. The sample holds around 50,000 clones, 90% seen once. Time point here: cycle 4 day 1 (C4D1), after 6 weeks of nivolumab. All patients relapsed after autologous stem cell transplantation, and brentuximab vedotin exposure varied. In its sample, this clone was seen once. The antigen remains unidentified. The CDR3 contains 15 residues. Germline CDR1 is SGHVS and CDR2 is FNYEAQ. V was pared by 6 bases and J by 3 bases, with 16 bases between. This receptor was taken from a human donor with classical Hodgkin lymphoma. The input for sequencing was peripheral blood mononuclear cells (PBMCs), taken before the fourth cycle of nivolumab. This chain connects TRBV7-6 to TRBJ2-3; D ambiguous. CDR3 sequence: CASRLTYFWTDTQYF. The CDR3, as DNA: TGTGCCAGCAGGCTTACCTATTTTTGGACAGATACGCAGTATTTT.